The 5 T cell receptor beta chains below were found in one sample sequenced in a study of regulatory T cells in long-lasting Graves disease. Libraries of TCR beta came from iRepertoire HTBI primers plus Arm-PCR of CDR3 regions. TCRdb called the multiplex PCR reads again in MiXCR, with one record for every CDR3 protein. The table records 300,000 to 450,000 distinct CDR3 sequences, around 16% of them present only once. The time point here: newly diagnosed GD, antithyroid drugs for less than 3 months. The TCR library was prepared using RNA isolated from PBMCs. Material: peripheral blood mononuclear cells (PBMCs), obtained at new diagnosis, from a patient treated with antithyroid drugs. These receptors were collected from a female donor with Graves disease.

As to this clonotype: Only one base separates this from a far larger clonotype, so it likely reflects a read error. The chain couples TRBV7-2 to TRBJ1-2, with D hard to call. The CDR3 runs 15 residues. Germline CDR1 reads SGHTA; CDR2 reads FQGNSA. In nucleotides, the CDR3 is TGTGCCTGCAGCCTTCGGGCAGCCCTTAACTATGGCTACACCTTC. This encodes CACSLRAALNYGYTF.

The chain is built from TRBV5-5 and TRBJ2-7; D is ambiguous. Germline V CDR1 and CDR2: SGHKS, YYEKEE (reference sequence). The CDR3 has 13 residues. Trimming removed 1 base from V and 4 bases from J, with 9 bases in between. The CDR3 nucleotides read TGTGCCAGCAGCTTGATGGTCCAGTACGAGCAGTACTTC. This encodes CASSLMVQYEQYF.

This clonotype has ten or more counts. The chain combines TRBV3-1 with TRBJ2-1; unclear D gene. The CDR3 has 12 residues. V lost 6 bases and J lost 4, with 7 bases in between. From germline, CDR1 is LGHDT and CDR2 YNNKEL (reference sequence). The CDR3 DNA reads TGTGCCAGCAGACTACGGTACAATGAGCAGTTCTTC. Its translation is CASRLRYNEQFF.

This clonotype appeared a few times. This chain joins TRBV12-3 or TRBV12-4 and TRBJ2-2; 11 bases line up with TRBD2. CDR3 length: 16 amino acids. V shed 6 bases, J shed 7 bases, and the junction held 10 bases outside the gene matches. CDR3 coding DNA: TGTGCCAGCAGGGATACTAGCGGGGGAGAGGGCGGGGAGCTGTTTTTT. Translated, it gives CASRDTSGGEGGELFF.

The chain is built from TRBV9 and TRBJ2-1, with a possible D match to TRBD2 (6 bases). Germline CDR1 SGDLS, CDR2 YYNGEE. Between the trimmed V and J ends, which lost 1 base and 6 bases, there was a span of 11 bases. The CDR3 sequence is 14 residues long. Here the CDR3 DNA reads TGTGCCAGCAGCGTACCCGGGGGAGGCAATGAGCAGTTCTTC. As protein: CASSVPGGGNEQFF.